The present T cell receptor (beta chain) was sequenced within a study of cytomegalovirus exposure and HLA in healthy donors. The germline gives CDR1 SGDLS, CDR2 YYNGEE. The CDR3 is 15 amino acids. Between the trimmed V and J ends, which lost 3 bases and 3 bases, there was a span of 15 bases. Use of 60 Vbeta and 13 Jbeta primers characterized the PCR. Clones were read by immunoSEQ multiplex PCR, and TCRdb kept only the in-frame ones, dropping some. The table shows 150,000 to 200,000 clones, with about 75% occurring only once. The sequence was obtained from a female donor in good health and CMV-seronegative. Material for sequencing was PBMCs. V is TRBV9 and J is TRBJ1-1; no firm D call. The CDR3 DNA follows: TGTGCCAGCAGCGAATACGGGGTAGAGGACACTGAAGCTTTCTTT. Protein product: CASSEYGVEDTEAFF.